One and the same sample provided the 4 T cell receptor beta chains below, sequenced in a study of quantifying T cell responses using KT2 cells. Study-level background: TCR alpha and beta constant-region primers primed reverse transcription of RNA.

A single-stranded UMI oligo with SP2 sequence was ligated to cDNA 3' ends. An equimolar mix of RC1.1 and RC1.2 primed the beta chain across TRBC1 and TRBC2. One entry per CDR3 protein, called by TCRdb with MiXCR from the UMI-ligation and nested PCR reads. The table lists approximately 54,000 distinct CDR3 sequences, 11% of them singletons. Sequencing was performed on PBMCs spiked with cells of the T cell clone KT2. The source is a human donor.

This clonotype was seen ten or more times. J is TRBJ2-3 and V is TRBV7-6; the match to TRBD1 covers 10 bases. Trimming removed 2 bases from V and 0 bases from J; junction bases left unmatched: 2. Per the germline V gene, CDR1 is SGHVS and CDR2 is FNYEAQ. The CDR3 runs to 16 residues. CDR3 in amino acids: CASSLRTGGSTDTQYF. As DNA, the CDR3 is TGTGCCAGCAGCTTAAGGACAGGGGGAAGCACAGATACGCAGTATTTT. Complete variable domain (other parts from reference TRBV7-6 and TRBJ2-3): GAGVSQSPRYKVTKRGQDVALRCDPISGHVSLYWYRQALGQGPEFLTYFNYEAQQDKSGLPNDRFSAERPEGSISTLTIQRTEQRDSAMYRCASSLRTGGSTDTQYFGPGTRLTVL.

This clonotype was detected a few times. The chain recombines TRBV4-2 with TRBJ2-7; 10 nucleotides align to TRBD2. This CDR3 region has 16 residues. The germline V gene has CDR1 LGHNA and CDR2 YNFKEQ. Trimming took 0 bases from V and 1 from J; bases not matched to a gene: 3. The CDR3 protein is CASSQDGSGGSYEQYF. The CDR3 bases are TGTGCCAGCAGCCAAGACGGTAGCGGGGGGTCCTACGAGCAGTACTTC.

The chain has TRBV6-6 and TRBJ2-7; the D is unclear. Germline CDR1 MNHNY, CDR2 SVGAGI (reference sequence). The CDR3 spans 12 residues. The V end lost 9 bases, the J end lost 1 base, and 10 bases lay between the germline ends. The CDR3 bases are TGTGCCAGTACCGGGTTTTCCTACGAGCAGTACTTC. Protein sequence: CASTGFSYEQYF.

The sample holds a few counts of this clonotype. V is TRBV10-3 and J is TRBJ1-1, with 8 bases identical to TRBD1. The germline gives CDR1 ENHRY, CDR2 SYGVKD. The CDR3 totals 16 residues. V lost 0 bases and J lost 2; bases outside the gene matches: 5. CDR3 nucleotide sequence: TGTGCCATCAGTGAGTCGACCAGGGGGCCCAACACTGAAGCTTTCTTT. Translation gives CAISESTRGPNTEAFF.